The table lists the clone carrying this TCR beta chain with a few counts. Antigen unknown. This sample is part of a study of response to subunit inactivated influenza vaccine. Findings and limits, study-wide: There was a suggestion from the authors that each seasonal influenza vaccination recruits few new T cells.

TCRdb ran MiXCR on the RT-PCR reads and lists one entry per CDR3 protein. Among some 600,000 distinct CDR3 sequences, roughly 15% were seen once, and the ten largest hold about 7.4%. The receptor was isolated from a man between 50 and 59 years old who received an inactivated influenza vaccine. Material: PBMCs from blood, obtained less than 15 days before vaccination.

CDR3 coding DNA: TGCAGTGCTAGAGATACTGGGCGGCGGGGGCCGAACACCGGGGAGCTGTTTTTT. Protein sequence: CSARDTGRRGPNTGELFF. This chain links TRBV20-1 with TRBJ2-2; maybe TRBD2 (7 bases). Germline CDR1 and CDR2: DFQATT and SNEGSKA (reference sequence). The V and J ends lost 0 bases and 0 bases respectively, with 17 bases between them. CDR3 length: 18 amino acids.